The rows below give T cell receptor beta chains drawn from one sample of a study of radiation and T cells in renal cell carcinoma. TCRdb's copy holds only in-frame clones and misses some; the assay was immunoSEQ multiplex PCR. Among about 58,000 clones listed, around 77% were seen once. The specimen was blood, collected from a patient whose treatment included radiotherapy and nephrectomy. All receptors come from a man between 60 and 75 years old with renal cell carcinoma. CDR3s include the opening cysteine and the closing phenylalanine or tryptophan. D genes are given only for firm matches. Size values are once, few and many counts, or a class for expanded clones, and some rows have none.

D,size,J,V,CDR3,DNA
TRBD1,-,TRBJ2-1,TRBV7-9,CASSPDRVNDEQFF,TGTGCCAGCAGCCCCGACAGGGTTAACGATGAGCAGTTCTTC
TRBD2,-,TRBJ2-3,TRBV9,CASTGGLAGYTDTQYF,TGTGCCAGCACCGGAGGGCTAGCGGGATACACAGATACGCAGTATTTT
TRBD2,-,TRBJ2-5,TRBV5-5,CASSLFSGGRYQETQYF,TGTGCCAGCAGCTTATTTTCGGGGGGTCGGTACCAAGAGACCCAGTACTTC
-,-,TRBJ2-5,TRBV30,CAWSVGYATQYF,TGTGCCTGGAGTGTAGGCTATGCGACCCAGTACTTC
-,-,TRBJ1-3,TRBV5-1,CASSLTSSSGNTIYF,TGCGCCAGCAGCTTAACTTCGTCCTCTGGAAACACCATATATTTT
-,-,TRBJ2-2,TRBV6-5,CASSYRSSNTGELFF,TGTGCCAGCAGTTACCGTAGCTCGAACACCGGGGAGCTGTTTTTT
-,few,TRBJ1-2,TRBV28,CASSGEGVLVYGYTF,TGTGCCAGCAGTGGGGAGGGGGTCTTGGTCTATGGCTACACCTTC
-,-,TRBJ2-5,TRBV28,CASSSQGGGERETQYF,TGTGCCAGCAGTTCGCAGGGAGGGGGGGAAAGAGAGACCCAGTACTTC
-,-,TRBJ1-1,TRBV7-6,CASSLGRNTEAFF,TGTGCCAGCAGCTTAGGAAGGAACACTGAAGCTTTCTTT
TRBD1,-,TRBJ2-3,TRBV10-3,CAISGGTDLSSTDTQYF,TGTGCCATCAGTGGAGGGACAGACCTTTCTAGCACAGATACGCAGTATTTT
-,once,TRBJ1-1,TRBV6-1,CASSEGFRIETGMNTEAFF,TGTGCCAGCAGTGAAGGATTCAGGATCGAAACGGGCATGAACACTGAAGCTTTCTTT
-,-,TRBJ1-2,TRBV30,CAWTNRVSGYTF,TGTGCCTGGACTAACAGGGTTTCTGGCTACACCTTC
-,-,TRBJ2-3,TRBV5-5,CASSLGGPSHTDTQYF,TGTGCCAGCAGCTTGGGAGGGCCCTCCCACACAGATACGCAGTATTTT
-,-,TRBJ1-5,TRBV10-3,CAISERENQPQHF,TGTGCCATCAGTGAGCGAGAGAATCAGCCCCAGCATTTT
TRBD1,medium-sized,TRBJ1-5,TRBV19,CASSIVMDRFNQPQHF,TGTGCCAGTAGTATAGTCATGGACAGGTTCAATCAGCCCCAGCATTTT
-,-,TRBJ1-2,TRBV7-9,CASSHVPNYGYTF,TGTGCCAGCAGTCACGTACCTAACTATGGCTACACCTTC
-,-,TRBJ1-5,TRBV19,CATMGASNQPQHF,TGTGCCACCATGGGCGCGAGCAATCAGCCCCAGCATTTT
-,once,TRBJ2-3,TRBV5-1,CASSLGGYTDTQYF,TGCGCCAGCAGCTTGGGCGGTTACACAGATACGCAGTATTTT
-,few,TRBJ1-4,TRBV30,CAWSVFHGQNEKLFF,TGTGCCTGGAGTGTTTTTCACGGACAGAATGAAAAACTGTTTTTT
-,few,TRBJ1-5,TRBV30,CAWSVSGITNQPQHF,TGTGCCTGGAGTGTATCAGGCATCACCAATCAGCCCCAGCATTTT
-,-,TRBJ1-1,TRBV7-2,CASSYLSGRGEAFF,TGTGCCAGCAGCTACCTCTCCGGGAGGGGCGAAGCTTTCTTT
TRBD1,-,TRBJ2-3,TRBV5-1,CASSFQGQPNTDTQYF,TGCGCCAGCAGCTTCCAGGGACAGCCAAACACAGATACGCAGTATTTT
TRBD1,-,TRBJ2-2,TRBV5-1,CASSLKTPGQGYTGELFF,TGCGCCAGCAGCTTGAAAACTCCCGGACAGGGATACACCGGGGAGCTGTTTTTT
-,-,TRBJ2-7,TRBV4-3,CASSLLLTSSYEQYF,TGCGCCAGCAGCCTCTTATTGACAAGCTCCTACGAGCAGTACTTC
-,few,TRBJ2-7,TRBV11-2,CASSLPAGALYEQYF,TGTGCCAGCAGCTTACCGGCAGGGGCACTCTACGAGCAGTACTTC
-,few,TRBJ1-1,TRBV30,CAWSVPWGDEAFF,TGTGCCTGGAGTGTACCGTGGGGGGATGAAGCTTTCTTT
TRBD1,once,TRBJ1-2,TRBV18,CASSPTGQGARGYTF,TGTGCCAGCTCACCGACGGGACAGGGGGCGAGAGGCTACACCTTC
-,-,TRBJ2-2,TRBV2,CASRSGTANTGELFF,TGTGCCAGCAGATCTGGAACGGCGAACACCGGGGAGCTGTTTTTT
-,-,TRBJ2-3,TRBV7-2,CASSLLWDTDTQYF,TGTGCCAGCAGCTTATTGTGGGATACAGATACGCAGTATTTT
-,-,TRBJ1-5,TRBV21-1,CASSKAWQISNQPQHF,TGTGCCAGCAGCAAAGCATGGCAGATTAGCAATCAGCCCCAGCATTTT
-,-,TRBJ1-5,TRBV6-6,CASKPENQPQHF,TGTGCCAGCAAGCCGGAAAATCAGCCCCAGCATTTT
TRBD2,-,TRBJ2-5,TRBV30,CAWRLAGGQETQYF,TGTGCCTGGCGACTAGCGGGGGGGCAAGAGACCCAGTACTTC
-,-,TRBJ2-7,TRBV6-5,CASSYSPVYEQYF,TGTGCCAGCAGTTATAGTCCAGTATACGAGCAGTACTTC
-,few,TRBJ1-2,TRBV29-1,CSAETGGYTF,TGCAGCGCCGAGACGGGGGGCTACACCTTC
-,-,TRBJ1-1,TRBV6-1,CASSEGGLQRAFF,TGTGCCAGCAGTGAAGGAGGCCTCCAAAGAGCTTTCTTT
-,-,TRBJ1-1,TRBV7-9,CASSLLDSEAFF,TGTGCCAGCAGCTTATTGGACAGTGAAGCTTTCTTT
-,-,TRBJ1-5,TRBV5-6,CASSMQNQPQHF,TGTGCCAGCAGTATGCAGAATCAGCCCCAGCATTTT
TRBD1,-,TRBJ2-7,TRBV27,CASSPGQGDEQYF,TGTGCCAGCAGCCCGGGACAGGGAGACGAGCAGTACTTC
TRBD1,-,TRBJ1-1,TRBV7-6,CASSTGDEAFF,TGTGCCAGCAGCACAGGGGATGAAGCTTTCTTT
TRBD1,-,TRBJ1-4,TRBV4-1,CASSQEWGTGNEKLFF,TGCGCCAGCAGCCAAGAGTGGGGGACAGGGAATGAAAAACTGTTTTTT
TRBD1,-,TRBJ1-3,TRBV5-1,CASSPLTGGTGNTIYF,TGCGCCAGCAGCCCCCTAACAGGGGGAACTGGAAACACCATATATTTT
-,-,TRBJ1-3,TRBV5-1,CASSLDFRISLGNTIYF,TGCGCCAGCAGCTTGGATTTTAGGATCTCTCTGGGAAACACCATATATTTT
TRBD2,once,TRBJ2-3,TRBV5-6,CASSLGAGGPTDTQYF,TGTGCCAGCAGCTTGGGAGCGGGGGGGCCCACAGATACGCAGTATTTT
-,-,TRBJ2-3,TRBV5-4,CASSATLQDSDTQYF,TGTGCCAGCAGCGCGACGTTACAGGATTCAGATACGCAGTATTTT
-,few,TRBJ2-1,TRBV5-1,CASSLNGVGSYNEQFF,TGCGCCAGCAGCTTGAACGGGGTGGGCTCCTACAATGAGCAGTTCTTC
-,-,TRBJ1-1,TRBV19,CASSTPLIGRGSFF,TGTGCCAGTAGTACGCCGTTGATAGGCAGGGGATCCTTCTTT
-,-,TRBJ1-5,TRBV18,CASSDSYNQPQHF,TGTGCCAGCTCCGACAGTTACAATCAGCCCCAGCATTTT
TRBD1,-,TRBJ1-2,TRBV18,CASSPTGQGAYGYTF,TGTGCCAGCTCACCCACAGGACAGGGGGCCTATGGCTACACCTTC
-,-,TRBJ2-4,TRBV27,CASSQDGRGLQYF,TGTGCCAGCAGTCAAGACGGACGGGGGCTTCAGTACTTC
-,-,TRBJ2-5,TRBV30,CAWSVRIRETQYF,TGTGCCTGGAGTGTAAGAATAAGGGAGACCCAGTACTTC
-,-,TRBJ2-3,TRBV30,CACDPRGDTQYF,TGTGCCTGTGATCCTCGAGGGGATACGCAGTATTTT
TRBD1,-,TRBJ1-1,TRBV7-2,CASSPWDRGLNTEAFF,TGTGCCAGCAGCCCCTGGGACAGGGGCTTGAACACTGAAGCTTTCTTT
-,-,TRBJ1-1,TRBV6-6,CASSGDSSTEAFF,TGTGCCAGCAGTGGGGACTCGAGCACTGAAGCTTTCTTT
TRBD2,-,TRBJ2-1,TRBV15,CATSRGTSGGPKYNEQFF,TGTGCCACCAGCAGAGGAACTAGCGGGGGGCCGAAGTACAATGAGCAGTTCTTC